Listed here are 27 T cell receptor beta chains from one sample, sequenced in a study of shared clonotypes between healthy human individuals. Some clones are missing from TCRdb's copy, which holds only in-frame ones; the method was immunoSEQ multiplex PCR. The sample shows some 2,500,000 clones, 93% of them seen only once. Material: naive CD4+ T cells from PBMCs. Subset specified: CD45RA+ positively selected. Receptor source: a man aged 18 to 30 in good health. Some clones in this sample may be carry-over from other donors' samples.

The chain recombines TRBV15 with TRBJ1-5; 7 nucleotides line up with TRBD1. The germline V gene has CDR1 LNHNV and CDR2 YYDKDF (reference sequence). The CDR3 is 14 residues long. The ends lost 1 base at V and 9 bases at J; junction bases unmatched: 6. The CDR3 DNA reads as TGTGCCACCAGCAGAGGGGACAGTTTAATGCCCCAGCATTTT. It translates to CATSRGDSLMPQHF.

V and J are TRBV10-3 and TRBJ2-7, with TRBD1 as a possible D gene (6 bases). This CDR3 is built from 14 residues. The germline V gene has CDR1 ENHRY and CDR2 SYGVKD. Trimming removed 7 bases at V and 3 bases at J, with 16 bases between. For the CDR3, the DNA is TGTGCCATCACGGCAGGGGCCCAGCTCTACGAGCAGTACTTC. It encodes CAITAGAQLYEQYF.

The chain employs TRBV5-1 and TRBJ2-7; 7 bases align to TRBD1. The CDR3 spans 14 residues. The ends lost 3 bases at V and 1 base at J; junction bases unmatched: 4. Germline V gene lookup returns CDR1 SGHRS and CDR2 YFSETQ. The DNA for the CDR3 is TGCGCCAGCAGCTGGGGGACAGTTTCCTACGAGCAGTACTTC. Its protein product is CASSWGTVSYEQYF. The full variable domain, with the rest looked up from reference TRBV5-1 and TRBJ2-7, is KAGVTQTPRYLIKTRGQQVTLSCSPISGHRSVSWYQQTPGQGLQFLFEYFSETQRNKGNFPGRFSGRQFSNSRSEMNVSTLELGDSALYLCASSWGTVSYEQYFGPGTRLTVT.

The chain employs TRBV7-9 and TRBJ1-3; 8 nucleotides align to TRBD1. This CDR3 has 15 residues. Looked up from germline, CDR1 is SEHNR and CDR2 is FQNEAQ (reference sequence). Trimming cost V 5 bases and J 4 bases; bases outside gene matches: 7. CDR3: CASSPIRGQGNTIYF. The CDR3 coding sequence is TGTGCCAGCAGCCCCATCAGGGGGCAAGGAAACACCATATATTTT.

This clone appeared a single time. The J gene is TRBJ2-7, the V gene TRBV6-4, with 10 bases that match TRBD1. The V gene end was trimmed by 6 bases and the J gene end by 2 bases; junction bases not matched to a gene: 4. Germline V gene lookup returns CDR1 MRHNA and CDR2 SNTAGT. The CDR3 has 14 amino acids. The CDR3 here is CASRLGQGAYEQYF. In nucleotides, the CDR3 is TGTGCCAGCAGGCTAGGACAGGGGGCCTACGAGCAGTACTTC.

The CDR3 DNA sequence: TGTGCCTGGAGTGTCGAGTTTCAAGAGACCCAGTACTTC. Protein: CAWSVEFQETQYF. The V gene is TRBV30, the J gene TRBJ2-5; no clear D gene. Germline CDR1 GTSNPN, CDR2 SVGIG (reference sequence). CDR3 length equals 13 residues. The V and J ends lost 0 bases and 2 bases respectively, with 7 bases between them.

The rearrangement joins TRBV19 to TRBJ2-3, with D possibly TRBD2 on 6 matching bases. The CDR3 runs to 14 residues. Trimming removed 6 bases at V and 0 bases at J, with 10 bases between. CDR1 and CDR2 from the germline V gene are LNHDA and SQIVND (reference sequence). DNA of the CDR3: TGTGCCAGTAGGAACAGCGGGAGCACAGATACGCAGTATTTT. Translation: CASRNSGSTDTQYF.

The chain couples TRBV4-3 to TRBJ2-1; D gene unclear. The CDR3 has 12 residues. CDR1 and CDR2 from the germline V gene are LGHNA and YSLEER. Trimming left V 2 bases short and J 8 bases short, with 7 bases between. The CDR3 nucleotides read TGCGCCAGCAGCCAAAGTTGGGATGAGCAGTTCTTC. Protein product: CASSQSWDEQFF.

The chain combines TRBV5-5 with TRBJ2-2; 7 positions agree with TRBD1. V lost 5 bases and J lost 4; bases outside the gene matches: 11. The germline V gene encodes CDR1 SGHKS and CDR2 YYEKEE (reference sequence). This CDR3 is 16 amino acids long. CDR3 loop: CASRNFRQGPTGELFF. In DNA form, the CDR3 reads TGTGCCAGCAGGAACTTCCGACAGGGCCCCACCGGGGAGCTGTTTTTT.

This chain joins TRBV6-1 and TRBJ2-7; no definite D call. V lost 10 bases and J 0 bases, leaving 19 bases between the germline ends. The CDR3 spans 15 residues. Germline V gene sequence: CDR1 MNHNS, CDR2 SASEGT. CDR3 amino acids: CATQARLSSSYEQYF. The CDR3 bases are TGTGCCACCCAGGCCCGACTGTCGAGCTCCTACGAGCAGTACTTC.

This chain uses TRBV18 with TRBJ1-5, with a possible D match to TRBD1 (5 bases). The CDR3 consists of 13 residues. V lost 6 bases, J lost 5 bases, and 11 bases lay in between. Per germline, CDR1 KGHSH and CDR2 LQKENI. The CDR3 region is CASSDMGDQPQHF. CDR3 DNA sequence: TGTGCCAGCTCGGACATGGGGGATCAGCCCCAGCATTTT.

The V and J genes are TRBV10-3 and TRBJ1-1; 7 nucleotides agree with TRBD1. V lost 6 bases, J lost 0 bases, and 4 bases stayed unmatched. Germline values: CDR1 ENHRY, CDR2 SYGVKD. There are 14 residues in the CDR3. The CDR3 DNA follows: TGTGCCATCAGACGGACAGGCATGAACACTGAAGCTTTCTTT. The encoded protein is CAIRRTGMNTEAFF.

The J gene is TRBJ2-1, the V gene TRBV2; D unresolved. This CDR3 is built from 13 residues. Germline loops: CDR1 SNHLY, CDR2 FYNNEI. V was pared by 6 bases and J by 6 bases, with 12 bases between. The DNA of the CDR3 is TGTGCCAGCAGGGCGCTCCGCTCCAATGAGCAGTTCTTC. Translation: CASRALRSNEQFF.

The CDR3: CASSLPSANYGYTF. The CDR3 bases are TGCGCCAGCAGCCTCCCGTCAGCGAACTATGGCTACACCTTC. The J gene is TRBJ1-2, the V gene TRBV5-1; D not certain. CDR3 length equals 14 residues. CDR1 and CDR2 (germline): SGHRS, YFSETQ. With 4 bases removed from V and 2 bases from J, the gap between germline ends came to 12 bases. Full variable domain (remainder filled in from reference TRBV5-1 and TRBJ1-2): KAGVTQTPRYLIKTRGQQVTLSCSPISGHRSVSWYQQTPGQGLQFLFEYFSETQRNKGNFPGRFSGRQFSNSRSEMNVSTLELGDSALYLCASSLPSANYGYTFGSGTRLTVV.

This chain connects TRBV10-3 to TRBJ2-1, with unresolved D. V lost 4 bases and J lost 1, with 11 bases in between. Germline CDR1 is ENHRY and CDR2 is SYGVKD. The CDR3 contains 15 residues. This CDR3 is CAISGLRRSYNEQFF. The CDR3, as DNA: TGTGCCATCAGTGGATTGCGGAGATCCTACAATGAGCAGTTCTTC.

The chain employs TRBV5-1 and TRBJ2-5; a possible D gene is TRBD1 (6 bases). V was cut by 4 bases and J by 2 bases, with 12 bases left in between. Germline V gives CDR1 SGHRS, CDR2 YFSETQ. There are 14 residues in the CDR3. CDR3 nucleotides: TGCGCCAGCAGCGGGGGCGGGTCTCAAGAGACCCAGTACTTC. The encoded protein is CASSGGGSQETQYF.

This clone was detected once. The chain links TRBV18 to TRBJ2-5, with D perhaps matching TRBD1 (6 bases). The germline V and J ends were trimmed by 4 bases and 4 bases, with 10 bases remaining between them. CDR1 and CDR2 (germline): KGHSH, LQKENI. The CDR3 extends over 13 amino acids. The CDR3 DNA reads as TGTGCCAGCTCACGCAAAGGGGGAGAGACCCAGTACTTC. It translates to CASSRKGGETQYF.

Worth noting for this clone: In the same sample, other DNA sequences code for this CDR3. The chain combines TRBV4-1 with TRBJ1-4; no clear D gene. V was clipped by 4 bases and J by 0 bases, with 9 bases between them. In germline, CDR1 is MGHRA, CDR2 YSYEKL. This CDR3 contains 15 residues. For the CDR3, the DNA is TGCGCCAGCAGCCCGGCAGGCGCAACTAATGAAAAACTGTTTTTT. Its translation is CASSPAGATNEKLFF.

The chain combines TRBV4-1 with TRBJ2-5; D not certain. V shed 0 bases and J shed 1 base, with 12 bases lying between them. From germline, CDR1 is MGHRA and CDR2 YSYEKL. CDR3 length: 16 residues. This chain's CDR3 is CASSQEGGAFQETQYF. The CDR3 region has the DNA TGCGCCAGCAGCCAAGAAGGCGGAGCATTCCAAGAGACCCAGTACTTC.

The rearrangement links TRBV28 to TRBJ1-5; D uncertain. V lost 1 base, J lost 6 bases, and 7 bases lay in between. The CDR3 loop spans 13 amino acids. CDR1 and CDR2 (germline): MDHEN, SYDVKM. For the CDR3, the DNA is TGTGCCAGCAGTTTATTCCTTAGTCAGCCCCAGCATTTT. Protein sequence: CASSLFLSQPQHF.

The chain carries TRBV4-1 and TRBJ2-4; possibly TRBD1 or TRBD2 for D (5 bases each). The CDR3 is 15 residues long. The V gene lost 0 bases and the J gene lost 5 bases, with 11 bases spanning the gap. The germline V gene has CDR1 MGHRA and CDR2 YSYEKL. The CDR3 DNA sequence: TGCGCCAGCAGCCAAGAGCGGAGAGGGGAAAACATTCAGTACTTC. Translated: CASSQERRGENIQYF.

The gene calls are TRBV6-1 and TRBJ2-7; D not resolved. From germline, CDR1 is MNHNS and CDR2 SASEGT. V lost 7 bases and J lost 0, with 10 bases in between. The CDR3 has 13 residues. The CDR3 DNA follows: TGTGCCAGCACTCGGGCTCTCTCCTACGAGCAGTACTTC. Translating it yields CASTRALSYEQYF.

The V call is TRBV5-1, the J call TRBJ1-2, with a tentative D call TRBD1 (5 bases). The CDR3 sequence is 16 residues long. Trimming stripped 2 bases from V and 0 bases from J, with 14 bases between. Germline loops: CDR1 SGHRS, CDR2 YFSETQ. As DNA, the CDR3 is TGCGCCAGCAGCTTTGGGGATACAGGTTCTAACTATGGCTACACCTTC. Translation gives CASSFGDTGSNYGYTF.

The table lists this clone with a count of one. The chain combines TRBV28 with TRBJ1-4; maybe TRBD1 (6 bases). V was shortened by 6 bases and J by 5 bases, with 13 bases between the two germline ends. The CDR3 is 14 residues long. The germline gives CDR1 MDHEN, CDR2 SYDVKM. The CDR3 region is CASSRGQKNEKLFF. The DNA of the CDR3 is TGTGCCAGCAGCCGAGGACAGAAAAATGAAAAACTGTTTTTT.

The chain joins TRBV7-8 to TRBJ2-7; TRBD2 aligns across 9 bases. CDR3 length: 15 amino acids. Trimming cost V 0 bases and J 6 bases; bases outside gene matches: 6. Germline V gene sequence: CDR1 SGHVS, CDR2 FQNEAQ. The CDR3 DNA follows: TGTGCCAGCAGCTTAGCGTTAGCGGGAGCTCGCGAGCAGTACTTC. As protein: CASSLALAGAREQYF.

This chain uses TRBV29-1 with TRBJ2-5; D perhaps matches TRBD1 (5 bases). The J call may be wrong; the DNA end is better matched by TRBJ2-7. Germline CDR1 reads SQVTM; CDR2 reads ANQGSEA. The CDR3 covers 14 residues. This CDR3 is CSVEEGAPIYEQYF. In nucleotides, the CDR3 is TGCAGCGTTGAAGAAGGGGCCCCAATCTACGAGCAGTACTTC.

In the case of this clone: Other DNA sequences of this sample code for an identical CDR3. The chain joins TRBV18 to TRBJ1-3; TRBD1 agrees at 8 bases. CDR3 length: 15 amino acids. CDR1 KGHSH and CDR2 LQKENI come from the germline V gene. The ends lost 2 bases at V and 0 bases at J; junction bases unmatched: 0. The CDR3 here is CASSPTGGSGNTIYF. The CDR3 DNA follows: TGTGCCAGCTCACCAACAGGGGGCTCTGGAAACACCATATATTTT.